This TCR beta chain was observed in a study of blood T cells in healthy people across ages. For the second PCR, which ran for about 7 to 11 cycles, a sample-barcoded 5' primer and a J-beta primer mix were used. A template-switch adaptor that had 12 random nucleotides put a tag on each cDNA molecule. TCRdb passed the 5' RACE reads through MiXCR, listing each CDR3 protein once. The repertoire has nearly 1 million distinct CDR3 sequences, approximately 50% of them found once; the top ten carry about a fifth. Researchers collected around 10 milliliters of peripheral blood from every single donor. Total RNA amounts of at least 6 micrograms were extracted per sample. The CDR3 length is 15 residues. Per the germline V gene, CDR1 is SGHAT and CDR2 is FQNNGV.

What was sequenced was blood. The chain links TRBV11-2 to TRBJ2-4; D is possibly TRBD1 or TRBD2 (6 bases each). The end of the DNA is better explained by TRBJ2-7, so the J call may be wrong. This receptor was obtained from a woman aged 55 to 70 in good health. The CDR3 here is CASSSRLEGGYEQYF. In nucleotides, the CDR3 is TGTGCCAGCAGCTCACGCCTAGAGGGGGGCTACGAGCAGTACTTC.